The clone carrying this T cell receptor beta chain came up once. cDNA came from about 0.46 to 1 ug RNA primed by random hexamers. MiXCR, applied by TCRdb to the immunoSEQ multiplex PCR reads, yields one record per CDR3 protein. The sample consists of some 140,000 distinct CDR3 sequences, 85% to 95% of them appearing once. This record comes from a study of CD8 T cells in Susac syndrome. CDR1 is MNHEY and CDR2 is SMNVEV in the germline V gene (reference sequence). Trimming cost V 6 bases and J 4 bases, with 16 bases left between them. CDR3 length equals 14 residues. The material sequenced was CD8+ T cells from PBMCs. The V gene is TRBV27, the J gene TRBJ2-7; D unresolved. This TCR came from a human donor with Susac syndrome. The CDR3 sequence is CASSPLGPGYEQYF. The CDR3 DNA follows: TGTGCCAGCAGCCCCCTCGGACCCGGGTACGAGCAGTACTTC.